The 6 T cell receptor beta chains below come from one sample, sequenced in a study of blood T cell repertoires in COVID-19 (dated by TCRdb to the early 2020s). Library preparation used the immunoSEQ multiplex PCR assay. TCRdb obtained this table from immuneACCESS and retained in-frame rearrangements with V and J assigned. These tables miss some clones; where compared with another copy, unresolved V genes account for less than half of the shortfall, and the remainder is unexplained. The sample table holds 25,000 to 30,000 clones, of which roughly nine tenths were seen once. The ten biggest clones cover 4.9% of the sample. The sample taken for sequencing was peripheral blood. The receptor set was obtained from a man between 65 and 85 years old with active COVID-19.

This chain connects TRBV6-5 to TRBJ1-2; D is undetermined. V was cut by 5 bases and J by 8 bases, with 21 bases left in between. CDR3 length equals 15 residues. Germline V gene data show CDR1 as MNHEY and CDR2 as SVGAGI. The CDR3 loop is CASSHVQYSISGYTF. CDR3 DNA sequence: TGTGCCAGCAGTCACGTACAGTATTCGATTTCGGGCTACACCTTC.

In its sample, this clone was seen a few times. The CDR3: CASSFPGQVGEAFF. The CDR3 DNA sequence: TGTGCCAGCAGCTTTCCGGGACAGGTTGGTGAAGCTTTCTTT. The V call is TRBV5-5, the J call TRBJ1-1; TRBD1 matches 8 bases. V dropped 2 bases and J dropped 7; count of bases not matched to a gene: 7. Germline assignment: CDR1 SGHKS and CDR2 YYEKEE (reference sequence). This CDR3 is 14 amino acids long.

The chain employs TRBV4-1 and TRBJ1-4; the match to TRBD1 covers 9 bases. The CDR3 totals 16 residues. Germline loops: CDR1 MGHRA, CDR2 YSYEKL. With V trimmed by 2 bases and J by 3 bases, 4 bases remained unmatched. DNA of the CDR3: TGCGCCAGCAGCCAAACAGACAGGGGGGCTAATGAAAAACTGTTTTTT. It is translated as CASSQTDRGANEKLFF.

V and J are TRBV11-1 and TRBJ1-1; D not certain. The germline gives CDR1 SGHAT, CDR2 FQDESV (reference sequence). CDR3 length: 14 residues. Trimming removed 3 bases from V and 4 bases from J, with 12 bases in between. The CDR3 protein is CASSFYRAGTEAFF. The CDR3 nucleotides are TGTGCCAGCAGCTTTTATCGGGCGGGCACTGAAGCTTTCTTT.

This clone was counted only a few times. The V call is TRBV27, the J call TRBJ2-7; tentative D call: TRBD2 (5 bases). The CDR3 has 13 residues. Germline lookup yields CDR1 MNHEY and CDR2 SMNVEV (reference sequence). Trimming took 3 bases from V and 2 from J, leaving 8 bases between them. CDR3 residues: CASSLASTYEQYF. In DNA form, the CDR3 reads TGTGCCAGCAGTTTGGCTAGCACCTACGAGCAGTACTTC.

The chain joins TRBV30 to TRBJ2-7; D possibly corresponds to TRBD2 (6 bases). V dropped 1 base and J dropped 8 bases, with 21 bases sitting between them. Germline CDR1 and CDR2: GTSNPN and SVGIG (reference sequence). The CDR3 covers 15 residues. CDR3 sequence: CAWSGGRDGSHKQYF. The DNA for the CDR3 is TGTGCCTGGAGTGGCGGGCGGGACGGGAGTCACAAGCAGTACTTC.